The 15 T cell receptor beta chains given below trace back to one sample, sequenced in a study of shared clonotypes between healthy human individuals. Assay used: immunoSEQ multiplex PCR; TCRdb lists only in-frame clones, some missing. The sample lists 660,000 or so clones; roughly 96% were seen once. CD45RO negativity and positive selection for CCR7 defined naive CD8 cells, a population that excluded terminally differentiated effector memory CD45RA+ cells. The sequencing input was naive CD8+ T cells sorted from blood. The receptors shown here come from a woman in her 30s in good health.

The chain joins TRBV7-9 to TRBJ2-7; D unresolved. V was trimmed by 3 bases and J by 0 bases, leaving 9 bases between them. This CDR3 contains 14 residues. CDR1 and CDR2 (germline): SEHNR, FQNEAQ (reference sequence). The CDR3 coding sequence is TGTGCCAGCAGCTTCCCACAGTTCTCCTACGAGCAGTACTTC. Amino acid sequence: CASSFPQFSYEQYF. The variable domain in full, with the rest retrieved from reference TRBV7-9 and TRBJ2-7, is DTGVSQNPRHKITKRGQNVTFRCDPISEHNRLYWYRQTLGQGPEFLTYFQNEAQLEKSRLLSDRFSAERPKGSFSTLEIQRTEQGDSAMYLCASSFPQFSYEQYFGPGTRLTVT.

The rearrangement links TRBV7-8 to TRBJ2-7; D unclear. V lost 5 bases and J 3 bases, leaving 23 bases between the germline ends. The germline V gene has CDR1 SGHVS and CDR2 FQNEAQ. The CDR3 sequence is 17 residues long. The CDR3 region has the DNA TGTGCCAGCAGCCTATGGCCAGGCGGCCTAAAGAACTACGAGCAGTACTTC. Encoded protein: CASSLWPGGLKNYEQYF. Full variable domain (rest looked up from reference TRBV7-8 and TRBJ2-7): GAGVSQSPRYKVAKRGQDVALRCDPISGHVSLFWYQQALGQGPEFLTYFQNEAQLDKSGLPSDRFFAERPEGSVSTLKIQRTQQEDSAVYLCASSLWPGGLKNYEQYFGPGTRLTVT.

V is TRBV27 and J is TRBJ2-1; 9 bases are a match to TRBD1. Germline loops: CDR1 MNHEY, CDR2 SMNVEV (reference sequence). Unmatched junction bases numbered 13, after V lost 6 bases and J lost 7 bases. The CDR3 spans 16 residues. CDR3: CASSRNRDRDRNEQFF. The CDR3 DNA reads as TGTGCCAGCAGCCGAAATCGGGACAGGGATAGGAATGAGCAGTTCTTC.

The V call is TRBV27, the J call TRBJ2-7, with a tentative D call TRBD1 (5 bases). Looked up from germline, CDR1 is MNHEY and CDR2 is SMNVEV (reference sequence). V lost 4 bases to trimming and J lost 2 bases, with 12 bases between them. The CDR3 is made up of 14 amino acids. CDR3 residues: CASSSEDNPYEQYF. The CDR3 DNA reads as TGTGCCAGCAGTTCCGAGGACAACCCCTACGAGCAGTACTTC.

The chain has TRBV5-1 and TRBJ2-3; D is possibly TRBD2 (5 bases). The CDR3 is 16 amino acids. Germline V CDR1 and CDR2: SGHRS, YFSETQ. Trimming removed 4 bases at V and 5 bases at J, with 20 bases between. The CDR3 bases are TGCGCCAGCAGCAACGACATCAGGTCGGGGAGAGATACGCAGTATTTT. Encoded protein: CASSNDIRSGRDTQYF.

This clone occurred once. The chain carries TRBV13 and TRBJ1-4, with D hard to call. Deletions cut 0 bases from V and 8 bases from J, with 10 bases between. This CDR3 region has 14 residues. Germline CDR1 and CDR2: PRHDT and FYEKMQ (reference sequence). This CDR3 reads CASSLGGLGEKLFF. The CDR3 coding sequence is TGTGCCAGCAGCTTAGGAGGGTTGGGAGAAAAACTGTTTTTT.

This clone was seen just once. The chain has TRBV27 and TRBJ2-3; weak D call: TRBD2 (6 bases). Trimming removed 8 bases at V and 8 bases at J, with 20 bases between. This CDR3 region has 14 residues. Germline CDR1 and CDR2: MNHEY and SMNVEV (reference sequence). CDR3 region: CASSGGGPQVTQYF. CDR3 nucleotide sequence: TGTGCCAGCTCCGGGGGTGGCCCACAGGTTACGCAGTATTTT.

Remarks on this clone: A much larger clonotype is one base distant, so this may be a read error. This same CDR3 is encoded by further DNA sequences in the sample. The chain couples TRBV9 to TRBJ2-2; D unresolved. V lost 0 bases, J lost 5 bases, and 5 bases lay in between. This CDR3 has 13 residues. The germline gives CDR1 SGDLS, CDR2 YYNGEE. The CDR3 protein is CASSVGGTGELFF. CDR3 in DNA: TGTGCCAGCAGCGTAGGGGGAACCGGGGAGCTGTTTTTT. The full variable domain, rest sourced from reference TRBV9 and TRBJ2-2, is DSGVTQTPKHLITATGQRVTLRCSPRSGDLSVYWYQQSLDQGLQFLIQYYNGEERAKGNILERFSAQQFPDLHSELNLSSLELGDSALYFCASSVGGTGELFFGEGSRLTVL.

The chain combines TRBV5-6 with TRBJ1-2; a possible D gene is TRBD1 (5 bases). CDR3 length: 13 residues. Germline values: CDR1 SGHDT, CDR2 YYEEEE. V was trimmed by 1 base and J by 3 bases, leaving 7 bases between them. This CDR3 is CASSLLRDYGYTF. The CDR3 DNA follows: TGTGCCAGCAGCTTGCTCAGGGACTATGGCTACACCTTC.

The chain joins TRBV29-1 to TRBJ2-3, with TRBD1 identical over 7 bases. Germline CDR1 SQVTM, CDR2 ANQGSEA. The V and J ends lost 3 bases and 0 bases, in that order; junction bases with no gene match: 6. The CDR3 totals 15 residues. The CDR3 here is CSVESGTASTDTQYF. The CDR3 DNA sequence: TGCAGCGTTGAGTCCGGGACAGCAAGCACAGATACGCAGTATTTT.

The chain recombines TRBV5-4 with TRBJ1-5; no definite D call. Trimming stripped 6 bases from V and 5 bases from J, with 15 bases between. The V gene's germline CDR1 is SGHNT and CDR2 YYREEE (reference sequence). The CDR3 extends over 14 amino acids. This CDR3 reads CASKSDLVDQPQHF. DNA of the CDR3: TGTGCCAGCAAGTCGGATTTGGTTGATCAGCCCCAGCATTTT. The whole variable domain, remainder taken from reference TRBV5-4 and TRBJ1-5, is ETGVTQSPTHLIKTRGQQVTLRCSSQSGHNTVSWYQQALGQGPQFIFQYYREEENGRGNFPPRFSGLQFPNYSSELNVNALELDDSALYLCASKSDLVDQPQHFGDGTRLSIL.

This clone was observed once. The gene calls are TRBV19 and TRBJ2-1, with D tentatively TRBD1 or TRBD2 (5 bases each). Germline V gives CDR1 LNHDA, CDR2 SQIVND (reference sequence). The CDR3 is made up of 14 amino acids. V lost 6 bases and J 4 bases, leaving 13 bases between the germline ends. CDR3 residues: CASSHGDLYNEQFF. The CDR3 DNA sequence: TGTGCCAGTAGCCACGGGGACCTTTACAATGAGCAGTTCTTC.

This chain links TRBV5-3 with TRBJ1-5; unclear D gene. TRBV5-3 is identified as an open reading frame with a role that is uncertain. This CDR3 has 16 amino acids. The V gene lost 0 bases and the J gene lost 3 bases, with 13 bases spanning the gap. CDR3: CARSLAEVVANQPQHF. Here the CDR3 DNA reads TGTGCCAGAAGCTTGGCCGAAGTGGTGGCCAATCAGCCCCAGCATTTT.

The chain employs TRBV9 and TRBJ2-7; TRBD2 matches 12 bases. The V gene end was trimmed by 3 bases and the J gene end by 5 bases; junction bases not matched to a gene: 3. CDR3 length: 14 amino acids. In germline, CDR1 is SGDLS, CDR2 YYNGEE. The CDR3 region is CASSASGRADEQYF. The CDR3 DNA is TGTGCCAGCAGCGCTAGCGGGAGGGCCGACGAGCAGTACTTC.

As for this clone: This specimen includes other DNA sequences encoding the same CDR3. This chain uses TRBV27 with TRBJ2-1; 7 nucleotides agree with TRBD2. Germline V CDR1 and CDR2: MNHEY, SMNVEV (reference sequence). The CDR3 covers 14 residues. V lost 2 bases to trimming and J lost 4 bases; unmatched junction nucleotides: 2. The CDR3 spells CASSLAGVYNEQFF. CDR3 sequence (DNA): TGTGCCAGCAGTTTAGCGGGGGTATACAATGAGCAGTTCTTC.